This T cell receptor (beta chain) was recovered during a study of blood T cell repertoires in COVID-19. Study in general: The United States, Italy and Spain provided the acute and convalescent COVID-19 samples. From T cells, B-cell-depleted T cells, or PBMCs came the material, which was cDNA or gDNA.

The sample holds a few counts of this clone. In the original workflow: Researchers report that nucleated cell counts were estimated from reference gene primer amplification. Assay: immunoSEQ multiplex PCR; the TCRdb copy retains only in-frame clones and omits some. The V and J calls and clone size come from that table; D and trimming were worked out from the DNA. The sample has approximately 54,000 clones; about four fifths are singletons. CDR3 length: 15 amino acids. Germline CDR1 SGDLS, CDR2 YYNGEE. The V gene end was trimmed by 0 bases and the J gene end by 2 bases; junction bases not matched to a gene: 4.

The genes are TRBV9 and TRBJ2-7; 8 bases match TRBD2. The source of this sequence is a woman aged 55-69 years with acute or convalescent COVID-19. Sequenced input: peripheral blood. The CDR3 DNA follows: TGTGCCAGCAGCGTAGACGTTAGCGGGACCTACGAGCAGTACTTC. The encoded protein is CASSVDVSGTYEQYF.